Listed below are T cell receptor beta chains from one sample, sequenced in a study of neoadjuvant anti-PD-1 for oral cavity cancer. Only in-frame clones appear in the TCRdb table, and some are missing; sequencing was by immunoSEQ multiplex PCR. The repertoire holds about 6,700 clones, with approximately 79% as singletons. This material consisted of PBMCs, taken before nivolumab (anti-PD-1) treatment. The origin of the receptors is a person aged 35-79 years with oral cavity squamous cell carcinoma. Each CDR3 is given with its conserved first and last residue. The D gene is left open where the match is weak. Clone sizes are given selectively: once, few, many, or a class where the clone is expanded.

v_gene: TRBV9; abundance: -; j_gene: TRBJ1-4; d_gene: TRBD1; CDR3nt: TGTGCCAGCAGCGTAAATGACAGGGGTGCGACTAATGAAAAACTGTTTTTT; CDR3aa: CASSVNDRGATNEKLFF
v_gene: TRBV5-3; abundance: -; j_gene: TRBJ1-1; d_gene: -; CDR3nt: TGTGCCAGAAGCTTGGCCCGCAGTGTGAACACTGAAGCTTTCTTT; CDR3aa: CARSLARSVNTEAFF
v_gene: TRBV6-1; abundance: few; j_gene: TRBJ1-2; d_gene: TRBD1; CDR3nt: TGTGCCAGCAGTCGGCCGGGACAGAGAGGGGGCTACACCTTC; CDR3aa: CASSRPGQRGGYTF
v_gene: TRBV7-9; abundance: -; j_gene: TRBJ2-3; d_gene: -; CDR3nt: TGTGCCAGCAGCTTGTATGGAGATACGCAGTATTTT; CDR3aa: CASSLYGDTQYF
v_gene: TRBV11-2; abundance: -; j_gene: TRBJ1-1; d_gene: -; CDR3nt: TGTGCCAGCAGCTCTCTTTTGAACACTGAAGCTTTCTTT; CDR3aa: CASSSLLNTEAFF
v_gene: TRBV7-9; abundance: -; j_gene: TRBJ1-6; d_gene: -; CDR3nt: TGTGCCAGCAGCCCAGTTCGTCTAGGGTCACCCCTCCACTTT; CDR3aa: CASSPVRLGSPLHF
v_gene: TRBV7-9; abundance: -; j_gene: TRBJ2-7; d_gene: -; CDR3nt: TGTGCCAGCAGCTTAGCATCCGGGTGGGCCTACGAGCAGTACTTC; CDR3aa: CASSLASGWAYEQYF
v_gene: TRBV15; abundance: -; j_gene: TRBJ1-6; d_gene: TRBD1; CDR3nt: TGTGCCACCAGCAGAGATCTCTTGGGACAGGGGGCCTCCTATAATTCACCCCTCCACTTT; CDR3aa: CATSRDLLGQGASYNSPLHF
v_gene: TRBV25-1; abundance: -; j_gene: TRBJ2-2; d_gene: -; CDR3nt: TGTGCCACCAGGGGACGGGAGCTGTTTTTT; CDR3aa: CATRGRELFF
v_gene: TRBV7-9; abundance: -; j_gene: TRBJ1-4; d_gene: TRBD1; CDR3nt: TGTGCCAGCAGCTTCCCGGGACAGAATGAAAAACTGTTTTTT; CDR3aa: CASSFPGQNEKLFF
v_gene: TRBV5-1; abundance: few; j_gene: TRBJ1-1; d_gene: TRBD1; CDR3nt: TGCGCCAGCAGCTTTACAGGGGGCGACACTGAAGCTTTCTTT; CDR3aa: CASSFTGGDTEAFF
v_gene: TRBV6-5; abundance: -; j_gene: TRBJ1-1; d_gene: TRBD1; CDR3nt: TGTGCCAGCAGGTCGGGACAGGGGGGGGAAGCTTTCTTT; CDR3aa: CASRSGQGGEAFF
v_gene: TRBV6-5; abundance: few; j_gene: TRBJ1-2; d_gene: TRBD1; CDR3nt: TGTGCCAGCAGTTACACCTGGGACAGCACCAACTATGGCTACACCTTC; CDR3aa: CASSYTWDSTNYGYTF
v_gene: TRBV6-1; abundance: -; j_gene: TRBJ1-5; d_gene: -; CDR3nt: TGTGCCAGCAGTGGCCAGACTGGGGTGAATCAGCCCCAGCATTTT; CDR3aa: CASSGQTGVNQPQHF
v_gene: TRBV18; abundance: -; j_gene: TRBJ1-2; d_gene: -; CDR3nt: TGTGCCAGCTCACCGTCCGGCCATGGCTACACCTTC; CDR3aa: CASSPSGHGYTF
v_gene: TRBV19; abundance: -; j_gene: TRBJ2-2; d_gene: -; CDR3nt: TGTGCCAGTAGTACGACGAGGACCGGGGAGCTGTTTTTT; CDR3aa: CASSTTRTGELFF
v_gene: TRBV5-1; abundance: -; j_gene: TRBJ2-2; d_gene: -; CDR3nt: TGCGCCAGCAGCCAGATAGGACAGTACACCGGGGAGCTGTTTTTT; CDR3aa: CASSQIGQYTGELFF
v_gene: TRBV2; abundance: -; j_gene: TRBJ2-7; d_gene: TRBD1; CDR3nt: TGTGCCAGCATTCTCGACAGGGGTCACCCCCGGTACTTC; CDR3aa: CASILDRGHPRYF
v_gene: TRBV5-1; abundance: few; j_gene: TRBJ1-1; d_gene: -; CDR3nt: TGCGCCAGCAGCTTGGGGACAATTAACACTGAAGCTTTCTTT; CDR3aa: CASSLGTINTEAFF
v_gene: TRBV19; abundance: -; j_gene: TRBJ1-5; d_gene: TRBD1; CDR3nt: TGTGCCAGTAGTAACGGACAGGGTGCAAGTCATAGCAATCAGCCCCAGCATTTT; CDR3aa: CASSNGQGASHSNQPQHF
v_gene: TRBV5-1; abundance: -; j_gene: TRBJ1-2; d_gene: TRBD1; CDR3nt: TGCGCCAGCAGCCGGGACAGGGGGCTCAACTATGGCTACACCTTC; CDR3aa: CASSRDRGLNYGYTF
v_gene: TRBV9; abundance: -; j_gene: TRBJ2-2; d_gene: TRBD2; CDR3nt: TGTGCCAGCAGTGCAGGGGCTAGCGGGCCCTCTTTT; CDR3aa: CASSAGASGPSF
v_gene: TRBV6-5; abundance: -; j_gene: TRBJ1-1; d_gene: -; CDR3nt: TGTGCCAGCAGTTACTCGGTGAACACTGAAGCTTTCTTT; CDR3aa: CASSYSVNTEAFF
v_gene: TRBV4-1; abundance: -; j_gene: TRBJ2-5; d_gene: -; CDR3nt: TGCGCCAGCAGCCAATACCCAAGCAACCCGGAGACCCAGTACTTC; CDR3aa: CASSQYPSNPETQYF
v_gene: TRBV7-2; abundance: -; j_gene: TRBJ1-5; d_gene: -; CDR3nt: TGTGCCAGCAGCTCGGGGACGGATAGCAATCAGCCCCAGCATTTT; CDR3aa: CASSSGTDSNQPQHF
v_gene: TRBV28; abundance: -; j_gene: TRBJ1-6; d_gene: -; CDR3nt: TGTGCCAGCAGTTTTAGAGGGGGTAATAATTCACCCCTCCACTTT; CDR3aa: CASSFRGGNNSPLHF
v_gene: TRBV15; abundance: -; j_gene: TRBJ2-7; d_gene: -; CDR3nt: TGTGCCACCAGCACGGACGGGCCCGACGAGCAGTACTTC; CDR3aa: CATSTDGPDEQYF
v_gene: TRBV7-2; abundance: -; j_gene: TRBJ2-2; d_gene: -; CDR3nt: TGTGCCAGCAGCTTAATGGGGGCGAGCGGGGAGCTGTTTTTT; CDR3aa: CASSLMGASGELFF
v_gene: TRBV11-2; abundance: -; j_gene: TRBJ2-5; d_gene: -; CDR3nt: TGTGCCAGCAGCTTTATCGGAGCTACCGCTTTCAGAGAGACCCAGTACTTC; CDR3aa: CASSFIGATAFRETQYF
v_gene: TRBV30; abundance: -; j_gene: TRBJ2-7; d_gene: -; CDR3nt: TGTGCCTGGACGGGGCTAGCAGACTCCTACGAGCAGTACTTC; CDR3aa: CAWTGLADSYEQYF
v_gene: TRBV2; abundance: -; j_gene: TRBJ2-7; d_gene: -; CDR3nt: TGTGCCAGCAGTCGAAGCTCTTTAAACTACGAGCAGTACTTC; CDR3aa: CASSRSSLNYEQYF
v_gene: TRBV4-3; abundance: -; j_gene: TRBJ2-7; d_gene: -; CDR3nt: TGCGCCAGCAGCCGGGACATCTTGTCCTACGAGCAGTACTTC; CDR3aa: CASSRDILSYEQYF
v_gene: TRBV29-1; abundance: -; j_gene: TRBJ2-2; d_gene: TRBD2; CDR3nt: TGCAGCGTTGTGAGCGGGGGGATCGACGGGGAGCTGTTTTTT; CDR3aa: CSVVSGGIDGELFF
v_gene: TRBV21-1; abundance: -; j_gene: TRBJ1-4; d_gene: -; CDR3nt: TGTGCCAGCGCCTGGTACAGAACAACTAATGAAAAACTGTTTTTT; CDR3aa: CASAWYRTTNEKLFF
v_gene: TRBV5-1; abundance: -; j_gene: TRBJ2-7; d_gene: TRBD2; CDR3nt: TGCGCCAGCAGCCTGACTAGCGGGGGGGCCCACGAGCAGTACTTC; CDR3aa: CASSLTSGGAHEQYF
v_gene: TRBV5-4; abundance: -; j_gene: TRBJ2-1; d_gene: TRBD1; CDR3nt: TGTGCCAGCAGCTTTGACAGGGTGCGGAGCAATGAGCAGTTCTTC; CDR3aa: CASSFDRVRSNEQFF
v_gene: TRBV9; abundance: -; j_gene: TRBJ1-6; d_gene: TRBD1; CDR3nt: TGTGCCAGCAGCGGACAGGGGACGGGCCCCCTCCACTTT; CDR3aa: CASSGQGTGPLHF
v_gene: TRBV10-2; abundance: -; j_gene: TRBJ2-7; d_gene: TRBD1; CDR3nt: TGCGCCAGCAGCGCGGGACAGGAGTACGAGCAGTACTTC; CDR3aa: CASSAGQEYEQYF
v_gene: TRBV9; abundance: -; j_gene: TRBJ2-1; d_gene: TRBD2; CDR3nt: TGTGCCAGCAGCGTAGATGGCGGGGGTTTCAATGAGCAGTTCTTC; CDR3aa: CASSVDGGGFNEQFF
v_gene: TRBV27; abundance: -; j_gene: TRBJ2-6; d_gene: -; CDR3nt: TGTGCCAGCAGTCTTAACAGGGACCACTCTGGGGCCAACGTCCTGACTTTC; CDR3aa: CASSLNRDHSGANVLTF
v_gene: TRBV2; abundance: few; j_gene: TRBJ1-6; d_gene: -; CDR3nt: TGTGCCAGCAGAGTCGACCGGAATAATTCACCCCTCCACTTT; CDR3aa: CASRVDRNNSPLHF
v_gene: TRBV7-6; abundance: -; j_gene: TRBJ1-1; d_gene: -; CDR3nt: TGTGCCAGCAGCCCTGGTAGTGGAACAACCCGAACTGAAGCTTTCTTT; CDR3aa: CASSPGSGTTRTEAFF
v_gene: TRBV5-5; abundance: -; j_gene: TRBJ1-2; d_gene: -; CDR3nt: TGTGCCAGCAGCTTGGAAGGTTATCCAAATGTCGGCTACACCTTC; CDR3aa: CASSLEGYPNVGYTF
v_gene: TRBV27; abundance: -; j_gene: TRBJ2-7; d_gene: -; CDR3nt: TGTGCCAGCAGTTTCCTGATGGTTGGGGGGGGGCACTCCTACGAGCAGTACTTC; CDR3aa: CASSFLMVGGGHSYEQYF
v_gene: TRBV2; abundance: -; j_gene: TRBJ2-2; d_gene: -; CDR3nt: TGTGCCAGCAGTGAAGCAGGCAGAAACACCGGGGAGCTGTTTTTT; CDR3aa: CASSEAGRNTGELFF